This T cell receptor (beta chain) originates from a study of blood T cell repertoires in COVID-19. Trimming stripped 1 base from V and 0 bases from J, with 7 bases between. Germline V gene data show CDR1 as LNHDA and CDR2 as SQIVND (reference sequence). The CDR3 runs 15 residues. Sequencing was performed with immunoSEQ multiplex PCR; in TCRdb, only in-frame clones are kept and a portion is missing. The sample yields hundreds of thousands of clones, about nine tenths seen once. The gene calls are TRBV19 and TRBJ1-5, with a possible D match to TRBD1 (5 bases). This TCR was sampled from a woman aged 25 to 45 with COVID-19, enrolled during active disease. The sequenced sample was peripheral blood. The CDR3 protein is CASSIGGASNQPQHF. The CDR3 DNA reads TGTGCCAGTAGTATAGGTGGGGCTAGCAATCAGCCCCAGCATTTT.